This entry lists 14 T cell receptor beta chains sequenced from one sample in a study of Ad26.COV2.S vaccination and SARS-CoV-2 variants. Documented treatment: roughly 20 received Ad26.COV2.S at low or high dose, single or two shots; about 5 received placebo; per-sample allocation not given. Vaccine and placebo recipients were sampled on day 63 after the first injection. Sequencing used immunoSEQ multiplex PCR; TCRdb keeps in-frame clones, though not all of them. The sample includes roughly 420,000 clones, 85% to 90% of them seen just once. Material: peripheral blood, obtained in a trial of Ad26.COV2.S vaccine versus placebo. These receptor sequences come from a person between 18 and 65 years old who received the Ad26.COV2.S COVID-19 vaccine or a placebo.

This chain uses TRBV19 with TRBJ2-5; D gene uncertain. CDR3 length: 15 residues. Looked up from germline, CDR1 is LNHDA and CDR2 is SQIVND (reference sequence). V shed 3 bases and J shed 5 bases, with 16 bases lying between them. Here the CDR3 reads CASSIGQGSSETQYF. CDR3 coding DNA: TGTGCCAGTAGTATCGGTCAAGGGTCAAGCGAGACCCAGTACTTC.

This rearrangement joins TRBV6-5 to TRBJ1-6, with D unresolved. V shed 7 bases and J shed 9 bases, with 13 bases lying between them. This CDR3 region has 13 residues. Germline V gene sequence: CDR1 MNHEY, CDR2 SVGAGI. CDR3 sequence (DNA): TGTGCCAGCAAGCGGGCGGTAGGTTCACCCCTCCACTTT. Translation gives CASKRAVGSPLHF.

The J gene is TRBJ1-2, the V gene TRBV27, with D perhaps TRBD1 (6 bases). Germline values: CDR1 MNHEY, CDR2 SMNVEV (reference sequence). The CDR3 length is 12 residues. The V and J ends lost 4 bases and 8 bases respectively, with 11 bases between them. The CDR3, as DNA: TGTGCCAGCAGTTCAGGACAGTGGGGCTACACCTTC. It codes for CASSSGQWGYTF.

V gene TRBV7-2 combines with J gene TRBJ2-4, with D perhaps given as TRBD1 or TRBD2 (6 bases each). The germline CDR1 and CDR2 sequences are SGHTA and FQGNSA. This CDR3 has 15 residues. V lost 7 bases to trimming and J lost 1 base, with 14 bases between them. CDR3 sequence reads: CASTGARIAKNIQYF. CDR3 sequence (DNA): TGTGCCAGCACGGGGGCTCGAATCGCCAAAAACATTCAGTACTTC.

The chain has TRBV3-1 (or the pseudogene TRBV3-2) and TRBJ2-3; D gene unclear. Germline V gene sequence: CDR1 LGHDT, CDR2 YNNKEL (reference sequence). The CDR3 is 15 amino acids. V lost 0 bases to trimming and J lost 4 bases, with 11 bases between them. CDR3 amino acids: CASSQDWAAADTQYF. DNA for the CDR3: TGTGCCAGCAGCCAAGATTGGGCGGCGGCAGATACGCAGTATTTT.

The V call is TRBV11-3, the J call TRBJ2-1; 12 bases are a match to TRBD2. Germline lookup yields CDR1 SGHNT and CDR2 YENEEA. This CDR3 region has 19 residues. The V and J ends lost 0 bases and 8 bases, in that order; junction bases with no gene match: 14. CDR3 residues: CASSLEKAGLAGSADEQFF. CDR3 DNA sequence: TGTGCCAGCAGCTTAGAGAAGGCGGGACTAGCGGGCAGTGCGGATGAGCAGTTCTTC.

In the case of this clone: The junction differs from germline at one of its ends, possibly a read error. V usage is TRBV5-4 and J usage is TRBJ1-1, with D possibly matching TRBD1 (5 bases). The V gene's germline CDR1 is SGHNT and CDR2 YYREEE (reference sequence). This CDR3 has 13 residues. CDR3 in DNA: TGTGCCAGCACCTTGCAGAGGGGCACTGAAGCTTTCTTT. It specifies CASTLQRGTEAFF.

The chain combines TRBV30 with TRBJ1-5; D not certain. Germline CDR1 is GTSNPN and CDR2 is SVGIG (reference sequence). The CDR3 loop spans 12 amino acids. Trimming removed 2 bases from V and 0 bases from J, with 2 bases in between. The CDR3 DNA reads TGTGCCTGGAGTAATAGCAATCAGCCCCAGCATTTT. Translated: CAWSNSNQPQHF. The variable domain in full, completed from reference TRBV30 and TRBJ1-5, reads SQTIHQWPATLVQPVGSPLSLECTVEGTSNPNLYWYRQAAGRGLQLLFYSVGIGQISSEVPQNLSASRPQDRQFILSSKKLLLSDSGFYLCAWSNSNQPQHFGDGTRLSIL.

The V and J genes are TRBV7-9 and TRBJ1-1; 12 nucleotides align to TRBD1. Germline CDR1 SEHNR, CDR2 FQNEAQ (reference sequence). V trimming: 1 base; J trimming: 5 bases; junction bases outside the gene matches: 8. This CDR3 is built from 17 residues. For the CDR3, the DNA is TGTGCCAGCAGCTTAGTGGGACAGGGGGCATATGAAACTGAAGCTTTCTTT. Its translation is CASSLVGQGAYETEAFF.

CDR3 coding DNA: TGTGCCAGCAGCTTACATACTAGCGGAGCCACGAACACCGGGGAGCTGTTTTTT. Encoded protein: CASSLHTSGATNTGELFF. The V gene is TRBV7-3, the J gene TRBJ2-2; 8 bases align to TRBD2. V lost 2 bases, J lost 0 bases, and 8 bases stayed unmatched. The germline V gene has CDR1 SGHTA and CDR2 FQGTGA. This CDR3 contains 18 residues.

This chain joins TRBV7-9 and TRBJ2-6, with D uncertain. Trimming left V 5 bases short and J 2 bases short, with 7 bases between. The CDR3 covers 14 residues. Germline V lookup: CDR1 SEHNR, CDR2 FQNEAQ (reference sequence). CDR3 in DNA: TGTGCCAGCAGCGTCGGCCCTGGGGCCAACGTCCTGACTTTC. Translated, it gives CASSVGPGANVLTF.

The count of this clone is one. Other nucleotide sequences in the sample specify the same CDR3. The chain has TRBV5-5 and TRBJ2-7; D unclear. CDR3 length equals 12 residues. Germline CDR1 and CDR2: SGHKS and YYEKEE (reference sequence). V was shortened by 0 bases and J by 4 bases, with 5 bases between the two germline ends. The CDR3, as DNA: TGTGCCAGCAGCTTGGAAGGGTACGAGCAGTACTTC. Encoded protein: CASSLEGYEQYF.

The chain uses TRBV5-5 and TRBJ2-2, with D tentatively TRBD1 (5 bases). V lost 3 bases and J 0 bases, leaving 12 bases between the germline ends. The CDR3 is 16 amino acids. In germline, CDR1 is SGHKS, CDR2 YYEKEE (reference sequence). The CDR3 DNA reads TGTGCCAGCAGCTCATCAGGGTATGCGAACACCGGGGAGCTGTTTTTT. Translating it yields CASSSSGYANTGELFF.

This clone has just a few counts. V gene TRBV6-2 or TRBV6-3 combines with J gene TRBJ1-4; D gene unclear. The length of the CDR3 is 12 residues. V lost 2 bases and J lost 12, with 10 bases in between. Germline V lookup: CDR1 MNHEY, CDR2 SVGEGT. The CDR3 bases are TGTGCCAGCAGTTACCGTACACGTGAACTGTTTTTT. Translated: CASSYRTRELFF.